The next 5 T cell receptor beta chains were all read from a single sample in a study of technical replicates of blood from several donors. The data were produced by immunoSEQ multiplex PCR, yet TCRdb's version contains in-frame clones alone and is incomplete. Of about 54,000 clones listed, around 94% are singletons. Specimen: T cells isolated from PBMCs. The origin of the receptors is a human donor in good health.

J is TRBJ2-7 and V is TRBV10-3; 9 bases line up with TRBD1. V shed 3 bases, J shed 4 bases, and the junction held 7 bases outside the gene matches. Germline CDR1 and CDR2: ENHRY and SYGVKD. The CDR3 is made up of 15 amino acids. CDR3 residues: CAISDEDRGWYEQYF. The CDR3, as DNA: TGTGCCATCAGTGACGAGGACAGGGGTTGGTACGAGCAGTACTTC.

V and J are TRBV5-6 and TRBJ1-5, with TRBD1 identical over 10 bases. J was trimmed by 6 bases and V by 4 bases; bases with no gene match: 10. This CDR3 has 16 residues. In germline, CDR1 is SGHDT, CDR2 YYEEEE. CDR3 region: CASSRSGTGVSQPQHF. The CDR3 nucleotides read TGTGCCAGCAGCCGGTCCGGGACAGGGGTCAGTCAGCCCCAGCATTTT.

The V call is TRBV18, the J call TRBJ1-1, with TRBD1 matching 10 bases. Germline V gene lookup returns CDR1 KGHSH and CDR2 LQKENI. CDR3 length: 20 amino acids. J gave up 4 bases and V 0 bases, and 17 bases lay outside the gene matches. The CDR3, as DNA: TGTGCCAGCTCACCACCGGTGGTATTGAGACAGGGGGCCATAGCCACTGAAGCTTTCTTT. Amino acids: CASSPPVVLRQGAIATEAFF.

This clone has just a few counts. The chain recombines TRBV14 with TRBJ2-5; 9 bases are shared with TRBD2. The CDR3 covers 16 residues. Germline V CDR1 and CDR2: SGHDN, FVKESK. Trimming removed 1 base from V and 3 bases from J; junction bases left unmatched: 6. Here the CDR3 DNA reads TGTGCCAGCAGCCAAGGGGTGACTAGCGGAGAAGAGACCCAGTACTTC. Protein: CASSQGVTSGEETQYF.

CDR3 sequence (DNA): TGTGCCAGCTCACTCGTTCGGAGAGTAGAGGACACTGAAGCTTTCTTT. The encoded protein is CASSLVRRVEDTEAFF. This sequence joins TRBV18 and TRBJ1-1; D not certain. Germline loops: CDR1 KGHSH, CDR2 LQKENI. Trimming cost V 4 bases and J 3 bases, with 18 bases left between them. The CDR3 contains 16 residues. Drawing the rest from reference TRBV18 and TRBJ1-1, the complete variable domain is NAGVMQNPRHLVRRRGQEARLRCSPMKGHSHVYWYRQLPEEGLKFMVYLQKENIIDESGMPKERFSAEFPKEGPSILRIQQVVRGDSAAYFCASSLVRRVEDTEAFFGQGTRLTVV.